This is a list of T cell receptor beta chains from one sample in a study of blood T cell repertoires in COVID-19. Using immunoSEQ multiplex PCR, the repertoire was profiled, and TCRdb retains in-frame clones only, with some absent. Of 150,000 to 200,000 clones in the sample, about four fifths were seen once. What was sequenced was peripheral blood. The receptors stem from a man between 65 and 79 years old with active or convalescent COVID-19. CDR3s include the opening cysteine and the closing phenylalanine or tryptophan. D genes are given only for firm matches. Clone sizes are given selectively: once, few, many, or a class where the clone is expanded.

CDR3aa: CASSRTGGMNTEAFF
CDR3nt: TGTGCCAGCAGCCGCACCGGAGGGATGAACACTGAAGCTTTCTTT
abundance: NA
j_gene: TRBJ1-1
d_gene: NA
v_gene: TRBV11-2

CDR3aa: CATSSHNSGGYEQYF
CDR3nt: TGTGCCACCAGCAGCCATAACTCAGGGGGCTACGAGCAGTACTTC
abundance: many
j_gene: TRBJ2-7
d_gene: TRBD1
v_gene: TRBV15

CDR3aa: CASSGTGSTDTQYF
CDR3nt: TGTGCCAGCAGCGGAACAGGCTCCACAGATACGCAGTATTTT
abundance: medium-sized
j_gene: TRBJ2-3
d_gene: NA
v_gene: TRBV7-9

CDR3aa: CASSLRQGDGYTF
CDR3nt: TGTGCCAGCAGCCTACGACAGGGTGACGGCTACACCTTC
abundance: NA
j_gene: TRBJ1-2
d_gene: TRBD1
v_gene: TRBV7-9

CDR3aa: CASSSSTGDPPLHF
CDR3nt: TGTGCCAGCAGCTCCTCGACAGGGGATCCCCCCCTCCACTTT
abundance: NA
j_gene: TRBJ1-6
d_gene: TRBD1
v_gene: TRBV5-4

CDR3aa: CASSPRTGMNTGELFF
CDR3nt: TGTGCCAGCAGCCCACGGACAGGAATGAACACCGGGGAGCTGTTTTTT
abundance: NA
j_gene: TRBJ2-2
d_gene: TRBD1
v_gene: TRBV9

CDR3aa: CASSDGLGLYNSPLHF
CDR3nt: TGTGCCAGCAGCGACGGCCTGGGCCTCTATAATTCACCCCTCCACTTT
abundance: NA
j_gene: TRBJ1-6
d_gene: NA
v_gene: TRBV9

CDR3aa: CAWSVAWEQYF
CDR3nt: TGTGCCTGGAGTGTAGCATGGGAGCAGTACTTC
abundance: NA
j_gene: TRBJ2-7
d_gene: NA
v_gene: TRBV30

CDR3aa: CASSMIGQGGTEAFF
CDR3nt: TGTGCCAGTAGTATGATAGGACAGGGGGGAACTGAAGCTTTCTTT
abundance: NA
j_gene: TRBJ1-1
d_gene: TRBD1
v_gene: TRBV19

CDR3aa: CASRRTGYTGELFF
CDR3nt: TGTGCCAGCAGGCGGACAGGGTACACCGGGGAGCTGTTTTTT
abundance: NA
j_gene: TRBJ2-2
d_gene: TRBD1
v_gene: TRBV3-1/TRBV3-2

CDR3aa: CASSRRGGQYSNQPQHF
CDR3nt: TGTGCCAGCAGCCGCCGGGGGGGGCAATATAGCAATCAGCCCCAGCATTTT
abundance: NA
j_gene: TRBJ1-5
d_gene: NA
v_gene: TRBV27

CDR3aa: CASSTYDRGRDEQYF
CDR3nt: TGTGCCAGTAGTACGTATGACAGGGGGCGTGATGAGCAGTACTTC
abundance: NA
j_gene: TRBJ2-7
d_gene: TRBD1
v_gene: TRBV19

CDR3aa: CASKTQGQGNTIYF
CDR3nt: TGTGCCAGCAAGACACAGGGGCAGGGAAACACCATATATTTT
abundance: NA
j_gene: TRBJ1-3
d_gene: TRBD1
v_gene: TRBV6-5

CDR3aa: CSAYWGDEQFF
CDR3nt: TGCAGTGCCTATTGGGGGGATGAGCAGTTCTTC
abundance: NA
j_gene: TRBJ2-1
d_gene: NA
v_gene: TRBV20-1

CDR3aa: CASSERHRGGTDTQYF
CDR3nt: TGTGCCAGCAGCGAACGACATAGGGGTGGCACAGATACGCAGTATTTT
abundance: NA
j_gene: TRBJ2-3
d_gene: NA
v_gene: TRBV9

CDR3aa: CASSLAETRSEQYF
CDR3nt: TGTGCCAGCAGCTTAGCTGAAACCCGCAGCGAGCAGTACTTC
abundance: NA
j_gene: TRBJ2-7
d_gene: NA
v_gene: TRBV7-8

CDR3aa: CASSPTSGSYEQYF
CDR3nt: TGCGCCAGCAGCCCGACTAGCGGGAGCTACGAGCAGTACTTC
abundance: once
j_gene: TRBJ2-7
d_gene: TRBD2
v_gene: TRBV5-1

CDR3aa: CASSVVEQTGSIQYF
CDR3nt: TGTGCCAGCTCCGTGGTGGAGCAGACAGGGAGCATTCAGTACTTC
abundance: NA
j_gene: TRBJ2-4
d_gene: TRBD1
v_gene: TRBV18

CDR3aa: CASSELGGLDGYTF
CDR3nt: TGTGCCAGCAGCGAGCTAGGGGGCTTGGATGGCTACACCTTC
abundance: NA
j_gene: TRBJ1-2
d_gene: TRBD1
v_gene: TRBV11-2

CDR3aa: CASSVAGIGGREQFF
CDR3nt: TGTGCCAGCAGCGTAGCGGGAATCGGCGGGCGTGAGCAGTTCTTC
abundance: NA
j_gene: TRBJ2-1
d_gene: TRBD2
v_gene: TRBV7-9

CDR3aa: CASNQQGISNQPQHF
CDR3nt: TGTGCCAGCAATCAACAGGGGATTAGCAATCAGCCCCAGCATTTT
abundance: once
j_gene: TRBJ1-5
d_gene: TRBD1
v_gene: TRBV6-6

CDR3aa: CASRPTDGYEQYF
CDR3nt: TGTGCCAGCAGGCCCACTGATGGCTACGAGCAGTACTTC
abundance: NA
j_gene: TRBJ2-7
d_gene: NA
v_gene: TRBV25-1

CDR3aa: CASSYVQGASGNTIYF
CDR3nt: TGTGCCAGCAGTTACGTTCAGGGGGCATCTGGAAACACCATATATTTT
abundance: once
j_gene: TRBJ1-3
d_gene: TRBD1
v_gene: TRBV6-6

CDR3aa: CASSVSQRFDGYTF
CDR3nt: TGTGCCAGCAGCGTCTCGCAGCGATTTGATGGCTACACCTTC
abundance: NA
j_gene: TRBJ1-2
d_gene: NA
v_gene: TRBV9

CDR3aa: CASSPEGGKEKLFF
CDR3nt: TGTGCCAGCAGCCCTGAGGGAGGAAAGGAAAAACTGTTTTTT
abundance: NA
j_gene: TRBJ1-4
d_gene: NA
v_gene: TRBV7-8

CDR3aa: CASSQGYQGREQYF
CDR3nt: TGTGCCAGCAGCCAAGGTTACCAGGGGAGAGAGCAGTACTTC
abundance: NA
j_gene: TRBJ2-7
d_gene: NA
v_gene: TRBV14

CDR3aa: CASPYWTARTIEHSPLHF
CDR3nt: TGTGCCAGCCCCTACTGGACAGCGAGAACGATAGAGCATTCACCCCTCCACTTT
abundance: NA
j_gene: TRBJ1-6
d_gene: NA
v_gene: TRBV11-3

CDR3aa: CASAIGRGEQETQYF
CDR3nt: TGTGCCAGCGCTATTGGGAGGGGCGAACAAGAGACCCAGTACTTC
abundance: once
j_gene: TRBJ2-5
d_gene: TRBD2
v_gene: TRBV7-9

CDR3aa: CASSLGATNEKLFF
CDR3nt: TGTGCCAGCAGCTTAGGGGCGACTAATGAAAAACTGTTTTTT
abundance: NA
j_gene: TRBJ1-4
d_gene: NA
v_gene: TRBV7-8

CDR3aa: CASSYSTARYTGELFF
CDR3nt: TGTGCCAGCAGTTACTCGACAGCGAGATACACCGGGGAGCTGTTTTTT
abundance: NA
j_gene: TRBJ2-2
d_gene: NA
v_gene: TRBV6-5

CDR3aa: CASSLVPGSTEAFF
CDR3nt: TGCGCCAGCAGCTTGGTACCGGGGAGCACTGAAGCTTTCTTT
abundance: NA
j_gene: TRBJ1-1
d_gene: NA
v_gene: TRBV5-1

CDR3aa: CASSAGTSGGLVTDTQYF
CDR3nt: TGTGCCAGCAGCGCTGGGACTAGCGGGGGGCTCGTCACAGATACGCAGTATTTT
abundance: NA
j_gene: TRBJ2-3
d_gene: TRBD2
v_gene: TRBV9

CDR3aa: CASSRNNARGTEAFF
CDR3nt: TGTGCCAGCAGCCGAAATAATGCCCGGGGCACTGAAGCTTTCTTT
abundance: few
j_gene: TRBJ1-1
d_gene: NA
v_gene: TRBV5-5

CDR3aa: CAIRSDTEAFF
CDR3nt: TGTGCCATCAGGAGTGACACTGAAGCTTTCTTT
abundance: NA
j_gene: TRBJ1-1
d_gene: NA
v_gene: TRBV10-3

CDR3aa: CASSLPTGSGYTF
CDR3nt: TGTGCCAGCAGTCTCCCGACAGGGTCTGGCTACACCTTC
abundance: NA
j_gene: TRBJ1-2
d_gene: TRBD1
v_gene: TRBV12-3/TRBV12-4